This TCR beta chain originates from a study of cytomegalovirus exposure and HLA in healthy donors. Assay used: immunoSEQ multiplex PCR; TCRdb lists only in-frame clones, some missing. The sample shows tens of thousands of clones, 96% of them seen only once. Note on this clone: Its antigen remains unidentified.

Germline loops: CDR1 KGHSH, CDR2 LQKENI. The CDR3 spans 12 residues. J gave up 6 bases and V 6 bases, and 5 bases lay outside the gene matches. Study outcomes and limitations: In vitro assays verified that a few CMV-associated chains recognized CMV antigens specifically. Cytomegalovirus status, reportedly, was diagnosed with high specificity and sensitivity by the classifier. Cytomegalovirus-associated status was assigned to about 150 TCR beta chains.

Source material: PBMCs. This receptor was obtained from a man younger than 35 in good health and CMV-seronegative. This sequence joins TRBV18 and TRBJ2-7; 7 bases align to TRBD2. The CDR3 loop is CASSLGGSEQYF. CDR3 nucleotide sequence: TGTGCCAGCTCCCTCGGGGGGAGCGAGCAGTACTTC.